The clone carrying this TCR beta chain was found a few times. The antigen is undetermined. The CDR3 is 15 amino acids. The V and J ends lost 6 bases and 4 bases respectively, with 15 bases between them. TCRdb processed the RT-PCR reads anew with MiXCR; each CDR3 protein has one entry. The sample holds fewer than 350,000 distinct CDR3 sequences; 21% are singletons and the top ten take roughly 10%. This entry is derived from a study of response to subunit inactivated influenza vaccine. Findings of the study overall: Researchers suggested that each seasonal influenza vaccination recruits few new T cells.

This sequence joins TRBV12-3 or TRBV12-4 and TRBJ1-4; D remains unclear. The sequenced sample was PBMCs from blood, obtained less than 22 months after vaccination. This clonotype was obtained from a man between 50 and 75 years old who received an inactivated influenza vaccine. The CDR3 DNA sequence: TGTGCCAGCAGCCGTCGGGGAGACTTTAATGAAAAACTGTTTTTT. Translating gives CASSRRGDFNEKLFF.